This is a list of T cell receptor beta chains from one sample in a study of cytomegalovirus exposure and HLA in healthy donors. Sequencing used immunoSEQ multiplex PCR; TCRdb keeps in-frame clones, though not all of them. The sample records 18,000 or so clones, 75% being singletons. Sequencing was done on a sample of PBMCs. The receptors derive from a man younger than 35 in good health and CMV-seronegative. CDR3s include the opening cysteine and the closing phenylalanine or tryptophan. A D gene is named only where the DNA matches it firmly. Expanded clones get a size class; other rows say once, few or many, or leave the size out.

V	D	size	length	J	CDR3	DNA
TRBV7-9	-	-	14	TRBJ1-2	CASSLAAGNHGYTF	TGTGCCAGCAGCTTAGCAGCAGGGAATCATGGCTACACCTTC
TRBV2	TRBD1	-	15	TRBJ1-3	CASSAEGASGNTIYF	TGTGCCAGCAGTGCGGAGGGGGCCTCTGGAAACACCATATATTTT
TRBV25-1	-	-	13	TRBJ1-2	CASSGIANYGYTF	TGTGCCAGCAGTGGAATAGCTAACTATGGCTACACCTTC
TRBV29-1	TRBD1	-	15	TRBJ1-2	CSVDASGTAGYGYTF	TGCAGCGTTGACGCTTCCGGGACAGCAGGCTATGGCTACACCTTC
TRBV29-1	TRBD2	few	17	TRBJ2-1	CSAPGERGEASYNEQFF	TGCAGCGCCCCGGGGGAGCGGGGGGAAGCGTCCTACAATGAGCAGTTCTTC
TRBV2	-	few	14	TRBJ1-1	CASSVLTSGTEAFF	TGTGCCAGCAGTGTATTGACAAGTGGCACTGAAGCTTTCTTT
TRBV5-6	-	-	16	TRBJ2-4	CASSLPGLTKNNIQYF	TGTGCCAGCAGCTTACCGGGACTGACCAAAAACAACATTCAGTACTTC
TRBV10-3	-	-	15	TRBJ2-5	CAISETQGISETQYF	TGTGCCATCAGTGAGACACAGGGAATTTCGGAGACCCAGTACTTC
TRBV30	TRBD1	-	13	TRBJ2-7	CAWIPGGTEEQYF	TGTGCCTGGATTCCAGGGGGAACAGAAGAGCAGTACTTC
TRBV6-5	-	-	12	TRBJ2-2	CASRQGSGELFF	TGTGCCAGCAGACAGGGTTCCGGGGAGCTGTTTTTT
TRBV30	TRBD1	-	12	TRBJ2-5	CAWRNRGETQYF	TGTGCCTGGAGGAACAGGGGAGAGACCCAGTACTTC
TRBV4-3	-	few	17	TRBJ2-1	CASSHSLSALLRHEQFF	TGCGCCAGCAGCCATTCCCTCTCGGCGCTCCTGAGGCATGAGCAGTTCTTC
TRBV29-1	-	-	12	TRBJ1-2	CSVGQRNYGYTF	TGCAGCGTTGGGCAGCGCAACTATGGCTACACCTTC
TRBV7-3	TRBD1	few	15	TRBJ1-1	CASSSASLQGTEAFF	TGTGCCAGCAGCTCCGCTAGCCTACAGGGGACTGAAGCTTTCTTT
TRBV29-1	-	once	14	TRBJ2-7	CSVTPVGISYEQYF	TGCAGCGTGACCCCTGTCGGGATTTCCTACGAGCAGTACTTC
TRBV29-1	-	-	11	TRBJ2-5	CSVGTVETQYF	TGCAGCGTTGGAACTGTAGAGACCCAGTACTTC
TRBV6-5	-	-	14	TRBJ2-7	CASSPIRTVYEQYF	TGTGCCAGCAGTCCGATCAGGACAGTCTACGAGCAGTACTTC
TRBV11-2	-	-	13	TRBJ1-4	CASKGAANEKLFF	TGTGCCAGCAAAGGGGCAGCTAATGAAAAACTGTTTTTT
TRBV28	-	-	12	TRBJ1-5	CASSSGNQPQHF	TGTGCCAGCAGTTCGGGGAATCAGCCCCAGCATTTT
TRBV6-1	-	-	15	TRBJ1-2	CASSEGAAGHYGYTF	TGTGCCAGCAGTGAAGGGGCCGCAGGGCACTATGGCTACACCTTC
TRBV5-1	-	few	14	TRBJ2-1	CASSSFRGADEQFF	TGCGCCAGCAGCAGCTTCCGGGGGGCGGATGAGCAGTTCTTC
TRBV29-1	TRBD1	-	11	TRBJ2-7	CSVRTGYEQYF	TGCAGCGTACGGACAGGCTACGAGCAGTACTTC
TRBV6-1	TRBD1	few	14	TRBJ1-1	CASKPRETGAEAFF	TGTGCCAGCAAACCACGGGAGACAGGGGCTGAAGCTTTCTTT
TRBV9	-	-	14	TRBJ1-1	CASSVRGGGTEAFF	TGTGCCAGCAGCGTCCGTGGGGGCGGCACTGAAGCTTTCTTT
TRBV5-4	TRBD1	-	16	TRBJ1-2	CASSPGGTGANYGYTF	TGTGCCAGCAGCCCTGGAGGAACAGGGGCTAACTATGGCTACACCTTC
TRBV6-5	TRBD1	-	15	TRBJ2-6	CASRNRGPGANVLTF	TGTGCCAGCAGAAACAGGGGGCCCGGGGCCAACGTCCTGACTTTC
TRBV29-1	TRBD1	-	13	TRBJ2-5	CSVEFGTGETQYF	TGCAGCGTTGAGTTCGGGACAGGGGAGACCCAGTACTTC
TRBV7-6	-	-	12	TRBJ1-5	CASSLLGQPQHF	TGTGCCAGCAGCTTACTCGGGCAGCCCCAGCATTTT
TRBV9	-	once	12	TRBJ2-3	CASSPGSDTQYF	TGTGCCAGCAGCCCCGGGTCGGATACGCAGTATTTT
TRBV2	TRBD1	-	12	TRBJ1-2	CARGTARYGYTF	TGTGCCAGGGGGACAGCTAGGTATGGCTACACCTTC
TRBV4-3	-	-	12	TRBJ1-2	CASSHSGDGYTF	TGCGCCAGCAGCCATTCAGGGGACGGCTACACCTTC
TRBV30	TRBD1	few	17	TRBJ2-2	CACRGPGSELNTGELFF	TGTGCCTGCAGGGGGCCGGGTTCGGAACTAAACACCGGGGAGCTGTTTTTT
TRBV4-1	-	-	15	TRBJ1-5	CASSQVVGRLEPQHF	TGCGCCAGCAGCCAAGTGGTGGGGAGACTGGAGCCCCAGCATTTT
TRBV30	TRBD2	few	15	TRBJ2-7	CAWSHSSGGWYEQYF	TGTGCCTGGAGCCATTCTAGCGGGGGCTGGTACGAGCAGTACTTC
TRBV12-5	TRBD1	-	14	TRBJ1-5	CASGRTGGSQPQHF	TGTGCTAGTGGGAGGACAGGGGGTAGTCAGCCCCAGCATTTT
TRBV30	-	-	15	TRBJ1-2	CAWSGGRNGSYGYTF	TGTGCCTGGAGTGGAGGGAGGAACGGGAGCTATGGCTACACCTTC
TRBV30	-	-	14	TRBJ2-7	CAWSVGGPAYEQYF	TGTGCCTGGAGTGTAGGCGGTCCAGCCTACGAGCAGTACTTC
TRBV29-1	TRBD1	-	13	TRBJ1-5	CSVGQGENQPQHF	TGCAGCGTTGGACAGGGCGAAAATCAGCCCCAGCATTTT
TRBV4-2	-	-	13	TRBJ2-5	CASSPSRGETQYF	TGTGCCAGCAGCCCTTCTAGGGGGGAGACCCAGTACTTC
TRBV6-5	-	-	15	TRBJ1-2	CASSYSLGQPYGYTF	TGTGCCAGCAGTTACTCCCTAGGACAGCCCTATGGCTACACCTTC
TRBV6-5	TRBD1	-	14	TRBJ1-1	CASSKDRGNTEAFF	TGTGCCAGCAGTAAGGACAGGGGGAACACTGAAGCTTTCTTT
TRBV30	-	-	12	TRBJ1-5	CAWSATDQPQHF	TGTGCCTGGAGTGCAACAGATCAGCCCCAGCATTTT
TRBV5-1	-	-	14	TRBJ2-1	CASRARGAGNEQFF	TGCGCCAGCAGGGCCAGGGGCGCAGGGAATGAGCAGTTCTTC
TRBV7-8	TRBD1	few	16	TRBJ1-4	CASSKGQGPRGEKLFF	TGTGCCAGCAGCAAGGGACAGGGGCCGAGGGGTGAAAAACTGTTTTTT
TRBV5-4	-	-	13	TRBJ1-1	CASSHDSNTEAFF	TGTGCCAGCAGCCATGACAGCAACACTGAAGCTTTCTTT
TRBV29-1	-	-	12	TRBJ2-7	CSVEDKAGEQYF	TGCAGCGTTGAAGATAAGGCCGGGGAGCAGTACTTC
TRBV29-1	-	-	12	TRBJ2-7	CSGRDNRYEQYF	TGCAGCGGACGGGACAACCGCTACGAGCAGTACTTC
TRBV23-1	TRBD1	-	17	TRBJ1-5	CASSQSSTGGGPQPQHF	TGCGCCAGCAGTCAAAGTTCGACAGGGGGCGGTCCCCAGCCCCAGCATTTT